These 24 T cell receptor beta chains originate from one sample sequenced in a study of cytomegalovirus exposure and HLA in healthy donors. Both 60 Vbeta primers and 13 Jbeta primers went into the PCR. TCRdb keeps only in-frame clones here, not all; method: immunoSEQ multiplex PCR. The sample holds 54,000 or so clones, approximately 52% seen once. Sequenced material: PBMCs. The receptors here all came from a human donor in good health.

The rearrangement joins TRBV7-8 to TRBJ1-5; 8 nucleotides match TRBD1. The CDR3 is made up of 14 amino acids. V was clipped by 5 bases and J by 7 bases; unmatched bases: 7. Germline CDR1 is SGHVS and CDR2 is FQNEAQ. CDR3 DNA sequence: TGTGCCAGCAGCCCACAGGGGGTTGGGCAGCCCCAGCATTTT. Its translation is CASSPQGVGQPQHF.

The chain uses TRBV4-3 and TRBJ2-4; tentative D call: TRBD2 (7 bases). Trimming left V 0 bases short and J 7 bases short, with 16 bases between. This CDR3 region has 16 residues. Germline V gene data show CDR1 as LGHNA and CDR2 as YSLEER. The CDR3 DNA sequence: TGCGCCAGCAGCCAAGATAAACGGGGGGCTTGGAACATTCAGTACTTC. This translates into CASSQDKRGAWNIQYF.

The V gene is TRBV5-6, the J gene TRBJ2-3; 10 bases match TRBD1. The CDR3 covers 13 residues. CDR1 SGHDT and CDR2 YYEEEE come from the germline V gene. V was clipped by 4 bases and J by 8 bases; unmatched bases: 4. In nucleotides, the CDR3 is TGTGCCAGCAGCCCCGGACAGGGGGGTACGCAGTATTTT. Its protein is CASSPGQGGTQYF.

The chain carries TRBV18 and TRBJ2-7; 9 positions agree with TRBD1. Germline V gene sequence: CDR1 KGHSH, CDR2 LQKENI. The J segment lost 0 bases and the V segment lost 6 bases, leaving 6 bases of the junction unmatched. The CDR3 has 15 amino acids. CDR3 protein: CASSEGTGPSYEQYF. For the CDR3, the DNA is TGTGCCAGCTCGGAGGGGACAGGGCCCTCCTACGAGCAGTACTTC. Based on the CDR3 plus reference TRBV18 and TRBJ2-7, the full variable domain is NAGVMQNPRHLVRRRGQEARLRCSPMKGHSHVYWYRQLPEEGLKFMVYLQKENIIDESGMPKERFSAEFPKEGPSILRIQQVVRGDSAAYFCASSEGTGPSYEQYFGPGTRLTVT.

The chain employs TRBV7-2 and TRBJ1-1; 7 bases align to TRBD1. The CDR3 consists of 14 residues. Germline V gives CDR1 SGHTA, CDR2 FQGNSA. Germline trimming cut 4 bases from V and 0 bases from J; bases unmatched to any gene: 2. Here the CDR3 DNA reads TGTGCCAGCAGCTCGGGACAGATGAACACTGAAGCTTTCTTT. Amino acid sequence: CASSSGQMNTEAFF.

This chain uses TRBV7-8 with TRBJ1-4; weak D call: TRBD1 (5 bases). Germline V lookup: CDR1 SGHVS, CDR2 FQNEAQ. Trimming left V 3 bases short and J 8 bases short, with 16 bases between. This CDR3 has 15 residues. CDR3: CASSLGWGGGEKLFF. CDR3 nucleotide sequence: TGTGCCAGCAGCTTGGGGTGGGGTGGGGGGGAAAAACTGTTTTTT.

The V and J genes are TRBV6-5 and TRBJ2-1, with TRBD2 as a possible D gene (6 bases). Germline-derived CDR1 and CDR2 are MNHEY and SVGAGI. Trimming took off 7 bases at V and 9 bases at J, with 16 bases between the two ends. This CDR3 region has 13 residues. The CDR3 loop reads CASTKRDSLEQFF. The CDR3 nucleotides are TGTGCCAGCACTAAGAGGGACTCCCTTGAGCAGTTCTTC.

This clone was counted between two and nine times. This sequence joins TRBV5-1 and TRBJ2-5; 12 positions agree with TRBD2. V shed 5 bases, J shed 5 bases, and the junction held 10 bases outside the gene matches. Per the germline V gene, CDR1 is SGHRS and CDR2 is YFSETQ. The CDR3 runs to 16 residues. The chain's CDR3 is CASRPWTSGVGETQYF. CDR3 in DNA: TGCGCCAGCAGACCTTGGACTAGCGGGGTTGGGGAGACCCAGTACTTC.

This clone was counted between two and nine times. The chain links TRBV30 to TRBJ2-7; D gene uncertain. This CDR3 region has 11 residues. The V end lost 4 bases, the J end lost 7 bases, and 11 bases lay between the germline ends. CDR1 is GTSNPN and CDR2 is SVGIG in the germline V gene (reference sequence). The CDR3 DNA sequence: TGTGCCTGGATCGCCAGTGTTGAGCAGTACTTC. It is translated as CAWIASVEQYF. Full variable domain (remainder filled in from reference TRBV30 and TRBJ2-7): SQTIHQWPATLVQPVGSPLSLECTVEGTSNPNLYWYRQAAGRGLQLLFYSVGIGQISSEVPQNLSASRPQDRQFILSSKKLLLSDSGFYLCAWIASVEQYFGPGTRLTVT.

This clone came up a few times. The J gene is TRBJ1-1, the V gene TRBV9, with TRBD1 matching over 7 bases. V lost 0 bases, J lost 1 base, and 9 bases stayed unmatched. Looked up from germline, CDR1 is SGDLS and CDR2 is YYNGEE. The CDR3 contains 17 residues. The CDR3 sequence: CASSVVQGGGWNTEAFF. The DNA of the CDR3 is TGTGCCAGCAGCGTAGTACAAGGGGGCGGCTGGAACACTGAAGCTTTCTTT. Looking up the rest from reference TRBV9 and TRBJ1-1 gives the full variable domain: DSGVTQTPKHLITATGQRVTLRCSPRSGDLSVYWYQQSLDQGLQFLIQYYNGEERAKGNILERFSAQQFPDLHSELNLSSLELGDSALYFCASSVVQGGGWNTEAFFGQGTRLTVV.

The chain employs TRBV6-5 and TRBJ1-5; D gene ambiguous. CDR1 MNHEY and CDR2 SVGAGI come from the germline V gene. The CDR3 consists of 14 residues. The V end was cut by 6 bases, the J end by 2 bases, with 11 bases between. The CDR3 coding sequence is TGTGCCAGCAGGGACTATTTGGGCAATCAGCCCCAGCATTTT. Its protein is CASRDYLGNQPQHF.

The chain combines TRBV7-9 with TRBJ2-2; a possible D gene is TRBD2 (7 bases). Germline V gene lookup returns CDR1 SEHNR and CDR2 FQNEAQ (reference sequence). The CDR3 is 16 amino acids. The V and J ends lost 0 bases and 4 bases respectively, with 12 bases between them. The CDR3 sequence is CASSLAGGPGTGELFF. DNA for the CDR3: TGTGCCAGCAGCTTAGCGGGGGGGCCCGGCACCGGGGAGCTGTTTTTT.

The V gene is TRBV4-1, the J gene TRBJ1-1; TRBD1 might be the D (5 bases). The CDR3 is 17 residues long. V lost 0 bases, J lost 5 bases, and 19 bases lay in between. The germline gives CDR1 MGHRA, CDR2 YSYEKL. The CDR3 sequence is CASSQEGGSFGGTEAFF. Here the CDR3 DNA reads TGCGCCAGCAGCCAAGAGGGTGGCAGCTTCGGGGGGACTGAAGCTTTCTTT.

This clone turned up a few times. The V call is TRBV2, the J call TRBJ1-4, with D maybe TRBD1 (6 bases). The length of the CDR3 is 15 residues. Germline V gene lookup returns CDR1 SNHLY and CDR2 FYNNEI. Trimming cost V 9 bases and J 4 bases, with 18 bases left between them. CDR3 region: CASERQATNNEKLFF. The CDR3 DNA is TGTGCCAGTGAACGACAGGCGACGAATAATGAAAAACTGTTTTTT.

V is TRBV5-4 and J is TRBJ1-2, with D uncertain. The CDR3 consists of 15 residues. CDR1 SGHNT and CDR2 YYREEE come from the germline V gene (reference sequence). Trimming left V 4 bases short and J 4 bases short, with 17 bases between. CDR3 coding DNA: TGTGCCAGCAGCCCCACCGGAGCTTTTTTCTATGGCTACACCTTC. This sequence encodes CASSPTGAFFYGYTF.

The J gene is TRBJ2-3, the V gene TRBV7-2; 8 nucleotides agree with TRBD2. J was trimmed by 0 bases and V by 1 base; bases with no gene match: 6. The length of the CDR3 is 17 residues. From germline, CDR1 is SGHTA and CDR2 FQGNSA. The DNA of the CDR3 is TGTGCCAGCAGCTTAGAGTGGCGGGGGGCCAGCACAGATACGCAGTATTTT. It encodes CASSLEWRGASTDTQYF.

This rearrangement joins TRBV4-1 to TRBJ2-7, with D possibly being TRBD2 (5 bases). The CDR3 is made up of 15 amino acids. Germline loops: CDR1 MGHRA, CDR2 YSYEKL. Between the trimmed V and J ends, which lost 0 bases and 2 bases, there was a span of 11 bases. The chain's CDR3 is CASSQESGRTYEQYF. The CDR3 nucleotides read TGCGCCAGCAGCCAAGAGTCGGGAAGGACCTACGAGCAGTACTTC.

The CDR3 DNA sequence: TGTGCCACCAGCAGAGATACGGGCTACGAGCAGTACTTC. Translated, it gives CATSRDTGYEQYF. This chain connects TRBV15 to TRBJ2-7; D is ambiguous. V was cut by 0 bases and J by 3 bases, with 6 bases left in between. The CDR3 is 13 residues long. Looked up from germline, CDR1 is LNHNV and CDR2 is YYDKDF (reference sequence).

Notes on this clone: Other DNA sequences in this sample translate to the same CDR3. The chain is built from TRBV7-6 and TRBJ1-1, with D hard to call. Trimming stripped 6 bases from V and 7 bases from J, with 15 bases between. CDR1 is SGHVS, CDR2 FNYEAQ, per germline. The CDR3 is made up of 13 amino acids. For the CDR3, the DNA is TGTGCCAGCAGTCCTTCTCCTCTGCGTGAAGCTTTCTTT. This translates into CASSPSPLREAFF.

CDR3 sequence: CASSPSGQRLSGNTIYF. The CDR3 DNA is TGTGCCAGCTCACCAAGTGGTCAAAGACTCTCTGGAAACACCATATATTTT. The genes are TRBV18 and TRBJ1-3; D gene ambiguous. The CDR3 has 17 residues. V was trimmed by 2 bases and J by 0 bases, leaving 14 bases between them. Germline V gene sequence: CDR1 KGHSH, CDR2 LQKENI.

This chain links TRBV27 with TRBJ2-7; 9 bases line up with TRBD1. Unmatched junction bases numbered 6, after V lost 5 bases and J lost 1 base. This CDR3 has 15 amino acids. Germline CDR1 MNHEY, CDR2 SMNVEV (reference sequence). CDR3 in amino acids: CASSKAGTGSYEQYF. Here the CDR3 DNA reads TGTGCCAGCAGTAAAGCCGGGACAGGGTCCTACGAGCAGTACTTC.

This clone was recorded once. This chain connects TRBV11-2 to TRBJ1-2; D remains ambiguous. Germline CDR1 reads SGHAT; CDR2 reads FQNNGV. Deletions cut 5 bases from V and 7 bases from J, with 14 bases between. The CDR3 extends over 13 amino acids. CDR3 region: CASSPSDGSGYTF. CDR3 nucleotide sequence: TGTGCCAGCAGCCCATCAGACGGGTCTGGCTACACCTTC.

This clone has only a few counts. Mismatch with germline at one junction end may stem from a read error. This chain connects TRBV7-9 to TRBJ2-2, with D uncertain. Germline V gene lookup returns CDR1 SEHNR and CDR2 FQNEAQ (reference sequence). The CDR3 runs 16 residues. The CDR3 region is CSSSLLAHANTGELFF. DNA of the CDR3: TGTTCCAGCAGCTTACTTGCGCACGCGAACACCGGGGAGCTGTTTTTT. Looking up the rest from reference TRBV7-9 and TRBJ2-2 gives the full variable domain: DTGVSQNPRHKITKRGQNVTFRCDPISEHNRLYWYRQTLGQGPEFLTYFQNEAQLEKSRLLSDRFSAERPKGSFSTLEIQRTEQGDSAMYLCSSSLLAHANTGELFFGEGSRLTVL.

In its sample, this clone was seen a few times. This rearrangement joins TRBV7-2 to TRBJ2-1; 8 nucleotides align to TRBD1. The ends lost 4 bases at V and 15 bases at J; junction bases unmatched: 14. The germline V gene has CDR1 SGHTA and CDR2 FQGNSA. The CDR3 totals 14 residues. The CDR3 nucleotides are TGTGCCAGCAGCTCCCAGGGGGCAAAAGGACGGCGGTTCTTC. It encodes CASSSQGAKGRRFF.